These T cell receptor beta chains were read from a single sample in a study of blood T cell repertoires in COVID-19. TCRdb's table, derived via immunoSEQ multiplex PCR, lists solely in-frame clones and lacks some. The sample records approximately 99,000 clones, approximately 80% being singletons. Material for sequencing was peripheral blood. The receptors shown here come from a woman aged 70-85 years with acute or convalescent COVID-19. The CDR3 runs from the conserved cysteine through the conserved F or W. The D gene is left open where the match is weak. Clone sizes are given selectively: once, few, many, or a class where the clone is expanded.

clone_size j_call d_call v_call cdr3_nt cdr3_aa
few TRBJ1-6 NA TRBV28 TGTGCAGCGCGAGCTGAGGGAGGGGGATGGAATTCACCCCTCCACTTT CAARAEGGGWNSPLHF
few TRBJ2-7 TRBD1 TRBV5-4 TGTGCCAGCAGCCTACCACAGGGGAACGAGCAGTACTTC CASSLPQGNEQYF
once TRBJ1-1 TRBD1 TRBV5-1 TGCGCCAGCAGCTTGGGAGGGGGCGGGAACACTGAAGCTTTCTTT CASSLGGGGNTEAFF
NA TRBJ1-2 NA TRBV6-1 TGTGCCAGCAGTGAATACAGGCTCCCCCTCTATGGCTACACCTTC CASSEYRLPLYGYTF
NA TRBJ1-1 NA TRBV28 TGTGCCAGCAAATTGGTCCTGCCGGCGGGCACTGAAGCTTTCTTT CASKLVLPAGTEAFF
NA TRBJ1-5 TRBD1 TRBV28 TGTGCCAGCAGTCCCGGGACAGGCGTTAGCAATCAGCCCCAGCATTTT CASSPGTGVSNQPQHF
NA TRBJ2-6 NA TRBV11-2 TGTGCCAGCAGCTTAGGACAGATGTCTGGGGCCAACGTCCTGACTTTC CASSLGQMSGANVLTF
NA TRBJ2-7 TRBD1 TRBV5-1 TGCGCCAGCAGCGCTGGGACAGGGGGCTACGAGCAGTACTTC CASSAGTGGYEQYF
NA TRBJ1-1 TRBD1 TRBV5-6 TGTGCCAGCAGCCGGGTTCCGGGACAGATGAACACTGAAGCTTTCTTT CASSRVPGQMNTEAFF
NA TRBJ1-3 NA TRBV4-3 TGCGCCAGCAGCCCCACCTCGGGACTTGAATTGGGAAACACCATATATTTT CASSPTSGLELGNTIYF
NA TRBJ1-4 TRBD1 TRBV6-2/TRBV6-3 TGTGCCAGCAGCCCGGGCGGGACAGTAGTAAAACTGTTTTTT CASSPGGTVVKLFF
NA TRBJ1-5 NA TRBV28 TGTGCCAGCAGCCGCAGGGGTTACGGGCAGCCCCAGCATTTT CASSRRGYGQPQHF
NA TRBJ2-7 TRBD2 TRBV6-1 TGTGCCAGCAGTGACGGCGGGAGCTACGAGCAGTACTTC CASSDGGSYEQYF
NA TRBJ2-5 NA TRBV3-1/TRBV3-2 TGTGCCAGCAGCCAAGGGCGGGCGAGGAGGGAAGAGACCCAGTACTTC CASSQGRARREETQYF
NA TRBJ1-1 TRBD1 TRBV9 TGTGCCAGCAGTGCCGGGACAGGGGACACTGAAGCTTTCTTT CASSAGTGDTEAFF
NA TRBJ1-6 TRBD1 TRBV28 TGTGCCAGCAGCCGCAGGGGGCTGGTCTCACCCCTCCACTTT CASSRRGLVSPLHF
NA TRBJ2-1 NA TRBV7-9 TGTGCCAGCACCCCCGCAGGGCGGGGTACCTACAATGAGCAGTTCTTC CASTPAGRGTYNEQFF
NA TRBJ2-7 TRBD2 TRBV5-3 TGTGCCAGAAGTTTCCTCGGGGGACTAAGCTCCTACGAGCAGTACTTC CARSFLGGLSSYEQYF
NA TRBJ2-7 TRBD1 TRBV30 TGTGCCTGGGGGACAGGGGGAAGCTACGAGCAGTACTTC CAWGTGGSYEQYF
NA TRBJ1-1 NA TRBV14 TGTGCCAGCAGCCAAGGGACATCGAACACTGAAGCTTTCTTT CASSQGTSNTEAFF
NA TRBJ2-1 NA TRBV21-1 TGTGCCAGCAGCAAAGCGAAGCGCAATGAGCAGTTCTTC CASSKAKRNEQFF
NA TRBJ1-5 NA TRBV2 TGTGCCAGCAGCGGAGGTACTCCGGGGCAGCCCCAGCATTTT CASSGGTPGQPQHF
NA TRBJ2-7 TRBD1 TRBV11-1 TGTGCCAGCAGCTTGGCTGGGACAGGGGGCTCCTACGAGCAGTACTTC CASSLAGTGGSYEQYF
NA TRBJ1-4 NA TRBV5-1 TGCGCCAGCAGCCAGACCGGGACAAATGAAAAACTGTTTTTT CASSQTGTNEKLFF
NA TRBJ2-5 TRBD2 TRBV20-1 TGCAGTGCTAGTAGGCGGGGGAAAGAGACCCAGTACTTC CSASRRGKETQYF
few TRBJ2-7 TRBD1 TRBV9 TGTGCCAGCAGCGTAGGACCAGGGGGAATCTACGAGCAGTACTTC CASSVGPGGIYEQYF
few TRBJ1-6 NA TRBV12-2 TGTGCAAGTCGCTTAGACTGCCCCCGCACCTATAATTCACCCCTCCACTTT CASRLDCPRTYNSPLHF